The 4 T cell receptor beta chains presented below share a single source sample, sequenced in a study of blood T cell repertoires in COVID-19. Only in-frame clones appear in the TCRdb table, and some are missing; sequencing was by immunoSEQ multiplex PCR. The sample lists around 120,000 clones; 69% were seen once. Sequencing was carried out using peripheral blood. The receptors stem from a woman in her 70s with acute or convalescent COVID-19.

The rearrangement joins TRBV11-2 to TRBJ1-6, with D maybe TRBD1 (5 bases). CDR3 length: 18 amino acids. Germline values: CDR1 SGHAT, CDR2 FQNNGV. The V and J ends lost 4 bases and 0 bases respectively, with 16 bases between them. The CDR3 reads CASSSGISGGSYNSPLHF. For the CDR3, the DNA is TGTGCCAGCAGCTCGGGGATTTCGGGGGGCTCCTATAATTCACCCCTCCACTTT.

This chain joins TRBV19 and TRBJ2-5, with 9 bases fitting TRBD2. This CDR3 has 16 residues. Germline V gives CDR1 LNHDA, CDR2 SQIVND (reference sequence). V gave up 3 bases and J gave up 0 bases; unmatched junction bases: 5. The CDR3 region is CASSMAGGTYQETQYF. The CDR3 DNA sequence: TGTGCCAGTAGTATGGCGGGGGGGACGTACCAAGAGACCCAGTACTTC.

This clone was seen only a few times. The rearrangement joins TRBV4-3 to TRBJ1-1, with a weak D call TRBD1 (6 bases). CDR3 size: 15 residues. CDR1 is LGHNA and CDR2 is YSLEER in the germline V gene. With 3 bases removed from V and 6 bases from J, the gap between germline ends came to 17 bases. The CDR3 loop is CASSQGNRVGAEAFF. The DNA of the CDR3 is TGCGCCAGCAGCCAGGGAAACAGGGTCGGGGCTGAAGCTTTCTTT.

The gene calls are TRBV6-2 or TRBV6-3 and TRBJ1-1; D call uncertain. Germline V gene sequence: CDR1 MNHEY, CDR2 SVGEGT. CDR3 length: 13 amino acids. Trimming took off 0 bases at V and 6 bases at J, with 8 bases between the two ends. The CDR3 is CASSYSRASEAFF. The DNA of the CDR3 is TGTGCCAGCAGTTACTCGAGAGCGTCTGAAGCTTTCTTT.